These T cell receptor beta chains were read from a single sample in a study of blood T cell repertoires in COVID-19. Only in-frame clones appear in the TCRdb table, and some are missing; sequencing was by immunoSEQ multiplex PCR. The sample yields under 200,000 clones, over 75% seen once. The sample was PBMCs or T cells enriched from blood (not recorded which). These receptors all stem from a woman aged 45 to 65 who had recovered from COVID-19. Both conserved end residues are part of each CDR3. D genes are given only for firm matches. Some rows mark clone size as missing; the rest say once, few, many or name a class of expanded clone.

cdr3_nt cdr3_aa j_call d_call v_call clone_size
TGTGCCAGCAGCTTAGCTGGGACACGGCTCAATGGCTACACCTTC CASSLAGTRLNGYTF TRBJ1-2 NA TRBV3-1/TRBV3-2 NA
TGTGCCACCAGTGACCCAGGACAGGGGAGCACAGATACGCAGTATTTT CATSDPGQGSTDTQYF TRBJ2-3 TRBD1 TRBV24-1 NA
TGTGCCAGCAGTTACGGCCAGGTTCACTCTGGAAACACCATATATTTT CASSYGQVHSGNTIYF TRBJ1-3 NA TRBV6-6 few
TGTGCCAGCAGCTTTTTGGACAGTCTGACTGAAGCTTTCTTT CASSFLDSLTEAFF TRBJ1-1 NA TRBV7-8 once
TGTGCCAGCAGCCAGGACCTAGCGGGGGGACGGAAGGAGCAGTTCTTC CASSQDLAGGRKEQFF TRBJ2-1 TRBD2 TRBV4-2 once
TGTGCCAGCAGCGACGGGGGAGGCGTCGCCACCGGGGAGCTGTTTTTT CASSDGGGVATGELFF TRBJ2-2 NA TRBV7-7 NA
TGTGCCAGCAGTTTGGCGGGGACTAACACTGAAGCTTTCTTT CASSLAGTNTEAFF TRBJ1-1 NA TRBV6-5 NA
TGTGCCAGCAGTCTACTCCTAGCGGTCCAAGAGACCCAGTACTTC CASSLLLAVQETQYF TRBJ2-5 TRBD2 TRBV6-5 NA
TGTGCCAGCAGCTTAGTGGCGTCTAGCGCGGAGACCCAGTACTTC CASSLVASSAETQYF TRBJ2-5 NA TRBV11-3 once
TGTGCCAGCAGCCCAACGCCAGGGCGCGATGAAAAACTGTTTTTT CASSPTPGRDEKLFF TRBJ1-4 NA TRBV9 few